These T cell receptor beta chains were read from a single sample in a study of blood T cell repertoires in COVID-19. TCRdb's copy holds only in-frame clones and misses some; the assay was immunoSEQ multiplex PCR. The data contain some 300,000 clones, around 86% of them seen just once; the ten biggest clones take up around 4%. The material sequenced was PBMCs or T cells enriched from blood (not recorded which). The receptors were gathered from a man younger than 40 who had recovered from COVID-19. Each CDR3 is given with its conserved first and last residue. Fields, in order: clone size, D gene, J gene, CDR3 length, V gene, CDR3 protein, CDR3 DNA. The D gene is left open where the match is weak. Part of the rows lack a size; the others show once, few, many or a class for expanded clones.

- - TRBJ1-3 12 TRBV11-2 CASSYTGNTIYF TGTGCCAGCAGTTACACAGGAAACACCATATATTTT
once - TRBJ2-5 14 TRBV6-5 CASKIHGRQETQYF TGTGCCAGCAAAATCCATGGCAGACAAGAGACCCAGTACTTC
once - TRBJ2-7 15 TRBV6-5 CASSYSSGKNYEQYF TGTGCCAGCAGTTACTCATCCGGTAAGAACTACGAGCAGTACTTC
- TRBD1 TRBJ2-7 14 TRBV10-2 CASSATGALDEQYF TGCGCCAGCAGTGCGACAGGGGCGTTGGACGAGCAGTACTTC
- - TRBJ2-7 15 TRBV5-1 CASSLGGGQNYEQYF TGCGCCAGCAGCTTAGGAGGGGGACAGAACTACGAGCAGTACTTC
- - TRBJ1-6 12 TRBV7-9 CASTDRNSPLHF TGTGCCAGCACAGACAGAAATTCACCCCTCCACTTT
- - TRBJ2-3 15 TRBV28 CASSQGGDVTDTQYF TGTGCCAGCAGCCAGGGCGGGGATGTCACAGATACGCAGTATTTT
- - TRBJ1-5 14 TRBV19 CASSIWLGYQPQHF TGTGCCAGTAGTATATGGCTAGGCTATCAGCCCCAGCATTTT
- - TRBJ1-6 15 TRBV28 CASRTGSSYNSPLHF TGTGCCAGCAGGACGGGGAGCTCCTATAATTCACCCCTCCACTTT
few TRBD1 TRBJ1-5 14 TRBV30 CAWSHRGPNQPQHF TGTGCCTGGAGTCACAGGGGTCCAAATCAGCCCCAGCATTTT
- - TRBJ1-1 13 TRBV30 CAWKIDSPSGAFF TGTGCCTGGAAGATTGACAGTCCCTCTGGTGCTTTCTTT